The clone carrying this TCR beta chain was counted a single time. Its antigen is currently unknown. The PCR had 60 Vbeta and 13 Jbeta primers. Using immunoSEQ multiplex PCR, the repertoire was profiled, and TCRdb retains in-frame clones only, with some absent. Seen here are some 170,000 clones, roughly four fifths observed once, and the top ten hold 2.9%. V was trimmed by 7 bases and J by 5 bases, leaving 13 bases between them. CDR3 length: 13 residues. Germline CDR1 MNHEY, CDR2 SMNVEV (reference sequence). This entry is derived from a study of cytomegalovirus exposure and HLA in healthy donors. General study findings and limits: The authors listed over 150 TCR beta chains as cytomegalovirus-associated.

The receptor was derived from a male donor in good health and CMV-seronegative. The J gene is TRBJ2-3, the V gene TRBV27, with D perhaps matching TRBD2 (6 bases). The sequenced sample was PBMCs. The CDR3 spells CASTTWGGDTQYF. The CDR3 nucleotides read TGTGCCAGCACCACCTGGGGAGGAGATACGCAGTATTTT.